What follows is one TCR beta chain and its context. This CDR3 spans 12 amino acids. Germline assignment: CDR1 SNHLY and CDR2 FYNNEI. V was clipped by 4 bases and J by 8 bases, with 11 bases between them. The data belong to a study of blood T cell repertoires in COVID-19. Study background: Sites in the United States, Italy and Spain provided acute and convalescent COVID-19 samples. Sources were T cells, B-cell-depleted T cells, or PBMCs; the material itself was cDNA or gDNA.

Patients at the Seattle site were enrolled during active infection and followed longitudinally. Original methodology: Estimates of nucleated cell counts were drawn from the amplification of reference gene primers. Here immunoSEQ multiplex PCR was the method, and the copy in TCRdb shows in-frame clones only, minus some. D and trimming come from the DNA, and the V and J calls and clone size come from that table. This table holds about 240,000 clones, about 90% found once. The sequenced sample was peripheral blood. V and J are TRBV2 and TRBJ1-2; D not resolved. The clonotype originates from a young man with COVID-19, enrolled during active disease. The CDR3 sequence: CASSGSAGGYTF. CDR3 DNA: TGTGCCAGCAGTGGATCCGCGGGGGGCTACACCTTC.